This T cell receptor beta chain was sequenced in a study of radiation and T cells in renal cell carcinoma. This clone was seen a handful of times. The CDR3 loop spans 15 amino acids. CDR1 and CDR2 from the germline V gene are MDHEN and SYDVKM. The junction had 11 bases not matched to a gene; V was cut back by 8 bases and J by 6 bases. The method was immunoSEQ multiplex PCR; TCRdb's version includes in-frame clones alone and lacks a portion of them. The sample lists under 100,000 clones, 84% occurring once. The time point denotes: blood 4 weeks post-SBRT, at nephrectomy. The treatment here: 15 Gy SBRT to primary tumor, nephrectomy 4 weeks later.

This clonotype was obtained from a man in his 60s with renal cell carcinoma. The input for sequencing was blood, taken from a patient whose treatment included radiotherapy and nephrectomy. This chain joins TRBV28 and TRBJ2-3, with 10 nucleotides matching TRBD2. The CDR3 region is CASRMAAGGRDTQYF. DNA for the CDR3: TGTGCCAGCCGAATGGCAGCGGGAGGGCGGGATACGCAGTATTTT.